The next 5 T cell receptor beta chains were all read from a single sample in a study of T-cell memory formation after mild COVID-19. TCRdb redid the calling of the 5' RACE reads with MiXCR, one entry per CDR3 protein. The sample lists about 390,000 distinct CDR3 sequences, approximately 15% seen once, with 20% to 25% in the top ten. The sample was PBMCs or a T cell subset sorted from them (not recorded which). The source of these receptors is a man aged 18 to 35 who had mild COVID-19 (a few samples of this study predate the infection). Cell type and time point are not known.

The chain has TRBV6-1 and TRBJ1-1; 8 bases map to TRBD1. This CDR3 has 12 residues. With V trimmed by 5 bases and J by 9 bases, 5 bases remained unmatched. Germline V lookup: CDR1 MNHNS, CDR2 SASEGT. The CDR3 protein is CASSIRQGKAFF. As DNA, the CDR3 is TGTGCCAGCAGTATCCGACAGGGGAAAGCTTTCTTT.

CDR3 sequence reads: CASRLAGTEAFF. DNA of the CDR3: TGTGCCAGCAGGTTGGCCGGCACTGAAGCTTTCTTT. The chain joins TRBV7-2 to TRBJ1-1; D unresolved. The CDR3 consists of 12 residues. Germline CDR1 reads SGHTA; CDR2 reads FQGNSA. V was cut by 6 bases and J by 4 bases, with 9 bases left in between.

The rearrangement uses TRBV5-1 and TRBJ2-1; TRBD1 is a possible D gene (6 bases). V was pared by 5 bases and J by 1 base, with 13 bases between. This CDR3 region has 15 residues. The V gene's germline CDR1 is SGHRS and CDR2 YFSETQ. CDR3 DNA: TGCGCCAGCAGGCCAGGGACACTTTCCTACAATGAGCAGTTCTTC. Translation: CASRPGTLSYNEQFF.

A few counts support this clonotype. The chain employs TRBV30 and TRBJ2-3; TRBD1 aligns across 8 bases. CDR1 and CDR2 from the germline V gene are GTSNPN and SVGIG (reference sequence). Unmatched junction bases numbered 1, after V lost 1 base and J lost 1 base. CDR3 length: 14 residues. This CDR3 is CAWSAGQGTDTQYF. DNA of the CDR3: TGTGCCTGGAGTGCGGGACAGGGCACAGATACGCAGTATTTT. Using reference TRBV30 and TRBJ2-3 for the parts outside the CDR3, the full variable domain is SQTIHQWPATLVQPVGSPLSLECTVEGTSNPNLYWYRQAAGRGLQLLFYSVGIGQISSEVPQNLSASRPQDRQFILSSKKLLLSDSGFYLCAWSAGQGTDTQYFGPGTRLTVL.

This clonotype was seen a few times. This sequence joins TRBV7-2 and TRBJ2-5; D is possibly TRBD2 (7 bases). Trimming left V 5 bases short and J 2 bases short, with 15 bases between. Germline V gene lookup returns CDR1 SGHTA and CDR2 FQGNSA. The CDR3 is 15 residues long. As DNA, the CDR3 is TGTGCCAGCAGCCAAGGGGGGGCAGAACAAGAGACCCAGTACTTC. This sequence encodes CASSQGGAEQETQYF.